What follows is one T cell receptor beta chain and its context. Genomic DNA belonging to each subset was distributed in equal measure over several immunoSEQ plates. Measured with immunoSEQ multiplex PCR; TCRdb has only the in-frame clones, and not every one. The data hold more than 1.2 million clones, with just under 99% observed a single time. CD45RA+ naive and CD45RA-negative memory subsets were separated from CD4+ cells. This record belongs to a study of shared clonotypes between healthy human individuals. Turning to the study itself: Each donor had three CD4 naive, three CD4 memory, two CD8 naive and one CD8 memory plate.

Trimming removed 4 bases from V and 1 base from J, with 12 bases in between. Germline CDR1 SGHRS, CDR2 YFSETQ. The length of the CDR3 is 15 residues. The J gene is TRBJ2-1, the V gene TRBV5-1; weak D call: TRBD2 (5 bases). The source material was naive CD4+ T cells sorted from blood. Indicated subset: CD45RA+ positively selected. This receptor was obtained from a man between 25 and 39 years old in good health. The CDR3 reads CASSPGRGSYNEQFF. In DNA, the CDR3 is TGCGCCAGCAGCCCTGGACGGGGTTCCTACAATGAGCAGTTCTTC.